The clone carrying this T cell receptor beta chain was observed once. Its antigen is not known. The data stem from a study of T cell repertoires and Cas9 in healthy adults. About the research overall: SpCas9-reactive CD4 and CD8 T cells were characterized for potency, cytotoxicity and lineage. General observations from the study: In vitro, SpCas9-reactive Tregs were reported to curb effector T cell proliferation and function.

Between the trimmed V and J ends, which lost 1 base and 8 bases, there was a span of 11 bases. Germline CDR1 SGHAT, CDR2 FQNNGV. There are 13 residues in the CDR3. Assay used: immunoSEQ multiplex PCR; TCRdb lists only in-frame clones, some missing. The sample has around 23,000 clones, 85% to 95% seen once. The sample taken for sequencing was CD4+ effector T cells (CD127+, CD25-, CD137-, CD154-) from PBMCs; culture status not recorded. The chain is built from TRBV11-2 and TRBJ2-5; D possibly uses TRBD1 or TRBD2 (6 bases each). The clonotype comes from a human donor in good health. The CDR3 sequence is CASSLGGAQTQYF. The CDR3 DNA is TGTGCCAGCAGCTTAGGGGGGGCCCAAACCCAGTACTTC.